This TCR beta chain originates from a study of T cell repertoires in cytomegalovirus infection. Study details: CMV infection and matching HLA type were both indicated by public TCR beta signatures.

As for this clonotype: Its cognate antigen is unknown.

TCRdb independently ran MiXCR on the reads; one entry per CDR3 protein. The sample lists about 180,000 distinct CDR3 sequences; 17% were seen once. V dropped 8 bases and J dropped 4 bases, with 11 bases sitting between them. This CDR3 comprises 12 residues. Germline loops: CDR1 SEHNR, CDR2 FQNEAQ (reference sequence). Overall study findings and caveats: What dominated the ex vivo response were HLA-C-restricted CMV-specific TCR beta clonotypes.

The receptor was derived from a human donor in good health (CMV status not recorded). Some clones in this sample may be carry-over from other donors' samples. Sequencing was performed on CD8+ T cells from PBMCs. The V and J genes are TRBV7-9 and TRBJ1-1; maybe TRBD1 (5 bases). Here the CDR3 reads CASDRGSTEAFF. In nucleotides, the CDR3 is TGTGCCAGCGATAGGGGCTCCACTGAAGCTTTCTTT.